The next 4 T cell receptor beta chains were all read from a single sample in a study of CD8+CD57+ T cells in acquired aplastic anemia. TCR beta VDJ and CDR3 profiles were obtained from a genomic DNA template. Using its own MiXCR run on the reads, TCRdb lists one record per CDR3 protein. The sample holds about 190,000 distinct CDR3 sequences, about three fifths seen once. The sample consisted of sorted CD4+, CD8+, or CD8+CD57+ T cells (not recorded which) from PBMCs. The source is a human donor with severe aplastic anemia or a healthy control (not recorded which).

The chain couples TRBV7-2 to TRBJ1-5; D not resolved. The CDR3 has 14 residues. The germline V gene encodes CDR1 SGHTA and CDR2 FQGNSA. V lost 6 bases and J 0 bases, leaving 9 bases between the germline ends. Here the CDR3 reads CASSSTYSNQPQHF. The DNA for the CDR3 is TGTGCCAGCAGTTCCACGTATAGCAATCAGCCCCAGCATTTT. The complete variable domain, with remaining parts taken from reference TRBV7-2 and TRBJ1-5, reads GAGVSQSPSNKVTEKGKDVELRCDPISGHTALYWYRQSLGQGLEFLIYFQGNSAPDKSGLPSDRFSAERTGGSVSTLTIQRTQQEDSAVYLCASSSTYSNQPQHFGDGTRLSIL.

This chain uses TRBV10-3 with TRBJ2-3; no clear D. CDR1 and CDR2 from the germline V gene are ENHRY and SYGVKD. This CDR3 has 11 amino acids. The V gene lost 6 bases and the J gene lost 5 bases, with 6 bases spanning the gap. The CDR3 region is CAIRGGDTQYF. The CDR3 nucleotides read TGTGCCATCAGGGGTGGAGATACGCAGTATTTT.

The gene calls are TRBV20-1 and TRBJ1-1; D uncertain. The CDR3 has 14 amino acids. The germline CDR1 and CDR2 sequences are DFQATT and SNEGSKA (reference sequence). The CDR3 DNA reads TGCAGCTCAACGAGTGAATCCATGAACACTGAAGCTTTCTTT. Its protein is CSSTSESMNTEAFF.

This clonotype turned up a few times. The chain recombines TRBV20-1 with TRBJ2-7, with D perhaps TRBD1 (7 bases). The V gene's germline CDR1 is DFQATT and CDR2 SNEGSKA (reference sequence). The CDR3 loop spans 17 amino acids. Trimming removed 5 bases at V and 6 bases at J, with 29 bases between. CDR3 sequence (DNA): TGCAGTGCTTATTCCCCCCGCCTTCAGGGGGTGGGAGGCGAGCAGTACTTC. Its protein product is CSAYSPRLQGVGGEQYF.